Listed below are T cell receptor beta chains from one sample, sequenced in a study of shared clonotypes between healthy human individuals. Libraries were prepared by immunoSEQ multiplex PCR; TCRdb keeps only in-frame clonotypes and omits some of them. The table lists about 1.1 million clones, 60% to 80% of them singletons. Material for sequencing was memory CD4+ T cells from PBMCs. The receptors originated from a man younger than 30 in good health. Some clones in this sample may be carry-over from other donors' samples. Each CDR3 is given without its conserved first and last residue.

v_gene	j_gene	CDR3aa
TRBV18	TRBJ2-2	ASSPLSLSGELF
TRBV7-8	TRBJ2-5	ASSSTRAGEGTQY
TRBV18	TRBJ1-5	ASSVGGGQPQH
TRBV4-3	TRBJ1-1	ASSQGQTRGLNTEAF
TRBV5-5	TRBJ1-2	ASSPGTGRTYT
TRBV10-3	TRBJ2-7	AISVRDSNYEQY
TRBV5-1	TRBJ2-1	ASSPSVGVNEQF
TRBV9	TRBJ2-3	ASSAGTSTDTQY
TRBV27	TRBJ1-5	ASSTGTGNQPQH
TRBV28	TRBJ2-4	ASSFAGSTNIQY
TRBV4-2	TRBJ1-5	ASSQGSGGSNQPQH
TRBV5-1	TRBJ2-7	ASSTGRPYEQY
TRBV2	TRBJ2-1	ASRGSGNEQF
TRBV18	TRBJ2-1	ASSPPIGDEQF
TRBV2	TRBJ2-7	ASTPLREQY
TRBV6-6	TRBJ2-3	ASSLTVDTQY
TRBV18	TRBJ2-5	ASSPPGQAQETQY
TRBV6-1	TRBJ2-7	ASGREHSYEQY
TRBV30	TRBJ1-1	AWGPFDSVAEAF
TRBV6-1	TRBJ1-2	ASSEPEGLGLGYGYT